This TCR beta chain was profiled in a study of CD8+ T cells in alopecia areata. Across the study: Patients in the study were on tofacitinib for 6 to 18 months, then off it for 6 months.

Researchers gathered lesional scalp punch biopsies and peripheral blood from patients with alopecia areata. The count of this clone is one. Following extraction, RNA underwent reverse transcription to cDNA, which served as the sequencing template. TCRdb's table, derived via immunoSEQ multiplex PCR, lists solely in-frame clones and lacks some. There are some 130,000 clones in the sample; roughly 50% occur only once, and around a sixth lies in the top ten. The J segment lost 3 bases and the V segment lost 5 bases, leaving 4 bases of the junction unmatched. CDR3 length: 15 amino acids. Germline assignment: CDR1 SNHLY and CDR2 FYNNEI.

The receptor's source is a human donor with alopecia areata. Sequenced here: CD8+ T cells sorted from blood, sampled at week 0. The chain couples TRBV2 to TRBJ2-1; 10 positions match TRBD2. The CDR3 loop is CASSQGLALYNEQFF. The DNA of the CDR3 is TGTGCCAGCAGTCAGGGACTAGCGCTCTACAATGAGCAGTTCTTC.